What follows describes a single TCR beta chain. The repertoire was sequenced with immunoSEQ multiplex PCR; TCRdb's copy has only in-frame clones and lacks some. The sample contains 52,000 or so clones, around nine tenths of which appear only once. These data belong to a study of blood T cell repertoires in COVID-19. Study context: Researchers got acute and convalescent COVID-19 samples from the United States, Italy and Spain. In each case, the material was cDNA or gDNA derived from T cells, B-cell-depleted T cells, or PBMCs.

The CDR3 covers 14 residues. Germline values: CDR1 LNHNV, CDR2 YYDKDF (reference sequence). Trimming at V came to 5 bases and at J to 4 bases, leaving 5 bases not matched to a gene. This chain connects TRBV15 to TRBJ1-3; 7 bases match TRBD1. The clonotype comes from a man aged 50 to 59 with acute or convalescent COVID-19. The sequenced sample was peripheral blood. The CDR3 spells CATSSPGQGNTIYF. The CDR3 DNA follows: TGTGCCACCAGCTCACCGGGACAGGGAAACACCATATATTTT.